These 27 T cell receptor beta chains were sequenced from one sample in a study of metastatic and nonmetastatic thyroid tumors. TCRdb re-analyzed the PCR reads using MiXCR. This sample has tens of thousands of clones, with approximately 15% found just once. Every patient underwent thyroid surgery untreated. The specimen sequenced was blood. The receptors derive from a female donor with papillary thyroid cancer or a benign thyroid nodule (not recorded which). Some clones in this sample may be carry-over from other donors' samples.

This clone has a count of ten or more. The chain joins TRBV2 to TRBJ1-5; TRBD1 agrees at 7 bases. Unmatched junction bases numbered 0, after V lost 2 bases and J lost 2 bases. The germline CDR1 and CDR2 sequences are SNHLY and FYNNEI. The CDR3 length is 14 residues. This CDR3 is CASSEQGGNQPQHF. CDR3 nucleotide sequence: TGTGCCAGCAGTGAACAGGGGGGCAATCAGCCCCAGCATTTT.

This chain connects TRBV9 to TRBJ2-5, with 7 bases matching TRBD2. After removal of 0 bases from V and 5 bases from J, the junction contained 13 bases not matched to a gene. The CDR3 has 17 residues. In germline, CDR1 is SGDLS, CDR2 YYNGEE. CDR3 residues: CASSVGSRGSARETQYF. As DNA, the CDR3 is TGTGCCAGCAGCGTAGGATCCCGCGGGAGCGCGAGGGAGACCCAGTACTTC.

In its sample, this clone is medium-sized. This chain connects TRBV6-5 to TRBJ2-1; 10 positions match TRBD1. Germline V CDR1 and CDR2: MNHEY, SVGAGI. The length of the CDR3 is 16 residues. V trimming: 0 bases; J trimming: 3 bases; junction bases outside the gene matches: 2. The CDR3 DNA is TGTGCCAGCAGTTACTCGGGGACAGGGGTCTACAATGAGCAGTTCTTC. This encodes CASSYSGTGVYNEQFF.

The genes are TRBV5-1 and TRBJ2-3; TRBD2 agrees at 8 bases. V dropped 4 bases and J dropped 4; count of bases not matched to a gene: 8. Germline CDR1 and CDR2: SGHRS and YFSETQ. This CDR3 has 15 amino acids. The DNA of the CDR3 is TGCGCCAGCAGCAACCGAGCGGGAGCGTCAGATACGCAGTATTTT. Its protein product is CASSNRAGASDTQYF.

Many counts were recorded for this clone. V and J are TRBV27 and TRBJ2-2; a possible D gene is TRBD1 (6 bases). CDR1 MNHEY and CDR2 SMNVEV come from the germline V gene (reference sequence). The CDR3 runs 14 residues. V was trimmed by 6 bases and J by 2 bases, leaving 10 bases between them. Written as DNA, the CDR3 is TGTGCCAGCAGCGTACAGGGTAACACCGGGGAGCTGTTTTTT. Its translation: CASSVQGNTGELFF.

This clone came up many times. The V call is TRBV2, the J call TRBJ1-5, with unresolved D. Germline V gives CDR1 SNHLY, CDR2 FYNNEI. V was clipped by 3 bases and J by 0 bases, with 6 bases between them. The CDR3 consists of 14 residues. The CDR3 region has the DNA TGTGCCAGCAGTGAGTCTGATAGCAATCAGCCCCAGCATTTT. Translating it yields CASSESDSNQPQHF.

The V call is TRBV11-2, the J call TRBJ2-1; perhaps TRBD2 as D (5 bases). Germline V lookup: CDR1 SGHAT, CDR2 FQNNGV. Trimming removed 1 base from V and 8 bases from J, with 15 bases in between. CDR3 length equals 15 residues. The CDR3 here is CASSLGVARVDEQFF. The CDR3, as DNA: TGTGCCAGCAGCTTAGGCGTAGCGCGAGTAGATGAGCAGTTCTTC.

This clone was detected ten times or more. The chain has TRBV2 and TRBJ2-2; D tentatively fits TRBD1 or TRBD2 (5 bases each). V was trimmed by 4 bases and J by 0 bases, leaving 9 bases between them. The germline V gene has CDR1 SNHLY and CDR2 FYNNEI. The CDR3 is 15 residues long. CDR3 nucleotide sequence: TGTGCCAGCAGTGGGGACGGAGCGAACACCGGGGAGCTGTTTTTT. Amino acid sequence: CASSGDGANTGELFF. Together with reference TRBV2 and TRBJ2-2, the CDR3 gives the full variable domain: EPEVTQTPSHQVTQMGQEVILRCVPISNHLYFYWYRQILGQKVEFLVSFYNNEISEKSEIFDDQFSVERPDGSNFTLKIRSTKLEDSAMYFCASSGDGANTGELFFGEGSRLTVL.

This clone has ten or more counts. This rearrangement joins TRBV27 to TRBJ1-1, with TRBD1 matching over 8 bases. V shed 5 bases, J shed 0 bases, and the junction held 8 bases outside the gene matches. The CDR3 is made up of 16 amino acids. The germline V gene has CDR1 MNHEY and CDR2 SMNVEV (reference sequence). DNA of the CDR3: TGTGCCAGCAGTCCTCGACAGGGGCTCATGAACACTGAAGCTTTCTTT. Translating gives CASSPRQGLMNTEAFF.

In this sample, this clone turned up a few times. The sample has other DNA sequences that encode this CDR3 too. The CDR3 bases are TGTGCCAGCTCACCGACCGGGTACACTGAAGCTTTCTTT. It yields the protein CASSPTGYTEAFF. The chain combines TRBV18 with TRBJ1-1; D gene ambiguous. Trimming removed 3 bases at V and 3 bases at J, with 8 bases between. Germline V CDR1 and CDR2: KGHSH, LQKENI. The CDR3 is made up of 13 amino acids.

This clone occurred many times. V is TRBV6-1 and J is TRBJ2-4, with D maybe TRBD2 (6 bases). The CDR3 totals 12 residues. Germline V gives CDR1 MNHNS, CDR2 SASEGT. V was shortened by 4 bases and J by 5 bases, with 6 bases between the two germline ends. Here the CDR3 DNA reads TGTGCCAGCAGTGCGGGGGAAAACATTCAGTACTTC. Translating it yields CASSAGENIQYF.

This clone was detected only a few times. Since a much larger clone is just one base distant, this may be a read error. CDR3 protein: CASSLSGGTNEKLVF. The CDR3 DNA follows: TGCGCCAGCAGCTTAAGCGGGGGGACTAATGAAAAACTGGTTTTT. The rearrangement uses TRBV5-1 and TRBJ1-4; D perhaps matches TRBD1 (5 bases). Germline V gene data show CDR1 as SGHRS and CDR2 as YFSETQ. The CDR3 runs 15 residues. Filled out from reference TRBV5-1 and TRBJ1-4, the complete variable domain reads KAGVTQTPRYLIKTRGQQVTLSCSPISGHRSVSWYQQTPGQGLQFLFEYFSETQRNKGNFPGRFSGRQFSNSRSEMNVSTLELGDSALYLCASSLSGGTNEKLVFGSGTQLSVL.

As to this clone: This CDR3 is missing its conserved last phenylalanine or tryptophan, likely due to a read error. CDR3: CASRKVGSTEAFL. CDR3 nucleotides: TGTGCCAGCAGGAAGGTAGGGAGCACTGAAGCTTTCCTT. This rearrangement joins TRBV12-3 or TRBV12-4 to TRBJ1-1; D is uncertain. With 6 bases removed from V and 4 bases from J, the gap between germline ends came to 12 bases. The CDR3 loop spans 13 amino acids.

This clone was observed at least ten times. This rearrangement joins TRBV7-9 to TRBJ1-4, with 9 positions matching TRBD1. The CDR3 is 13 amino acids. With V trimmed by 4 bases and J by 8 bases, 2 bases remained unmatched. Germline V gene data show CDR1 as SEHNR and CDR2 as FQNEAQ (reference sequence). The CDR3 spells CASSSTGGEKLFF. CDR3 coding DNA: TGTGCCAGCAGCTCAACAGGGGGCGAAAAACTGTTTTTT.

This clone is medium-sized in the sample. The rearrangement joins TRBV28 to TRBJ2-7; 10 positions match TRBD2. Germline assignment: CDR1 MDHEN and CDR2 SYDVKM. The CDR3 has 14 residues. The ends lost 2 bases at V and 4 bases at J; junction bases unmatched: 2. CDR3 coding DNA: TGTGCCAGCAGTTTAGGGACTAGCGCGTACGAGCAGTACTTC. It is translated as CASSLGTSAYEQYF.

The V call is TRBV6-5, the J call TRBJ2-1; D call uncertain. The V gene lost 2 bases and the J gene lost 4 bases, with 6 bases spanning the gap. Germline-derived CDR1 and CDR2 are MNHEY and SVGAGI. The CDR3 is 13 residues long. CDR3 sequence: CASSYDGYNEQFF. The CDR3, as DNA: TGTGCCAGCAGTTACGACGGATACAATGAGCAGTTCTTC.

The rearrangement joins TRBV6-2 or TRBV6-3 to TRBJ1-5; no reliable D call. The CDR3 contains 13 residues. Deletions cut 0 bases from V and 5 bases from J, with 5 bases between. The germline V gene has CDR1 MNHEY and CDR2 SVGEGT. The CDR3 region is CASSYSSYQPQHF. The CDR3 DNA follows: TGTGCCAGCAGTTACTCGTCTTATCAGCCCCAGCATTTT.

The chain carries TRBV20-1 and TRBJ1-2, with a possible D match to TRBD1 (6 bases). CDR1 and CDR2 (germline): DFQATT, SNEGSKA (reference sequence). The length of the CDR3 is 15 residues. V was cut by 0 bases and J by 7 bases, with 18 bases left in between. This CDR3 is CSARDPRGAHSGYTF. CDR3 in DNA: TGCAGTGCTAGAGATCCCCGGGGGGCCCATAGTGGCTACACCTTC.

This clone appeared many times. The chain has TRBV5-1 and TRBJ2-1; 8 bases are shared with TRBD1. The CDR3 extends over 14 amino acids. Unmatched junction bases numbered 11, after V lost 6 bases and J lost 9 bases. Germline CDR1 and CDR2: SGHRS and YFSETQ. CDR3 bases: TGCGCCAGCACCACGGGGCAGGGGGCTTTTGAGCAGTTCTTC. It encodes CASTTGQGAFEQFF.

This clone has at least ten counts. The chain couples TRBV4-1 to TRBJ1-2, with D maybe TRBD1 (5 bases). The CDR3 sequence is 16 residues long. Trimming pared 0 bases from V and 4 bases from J, leaving 15 bases between. Germline V lookup: CDR1 MGHRA, CDR2 YSYEKL. This CDR3 reads CASSQDYGTSGYGYTF. CDR3 in DNA: TGCGCCAGCAGCCAAGATTATGGGACTAGTGGCTATGGCTACACCTTC.

V usage is TRBV14 and J usage is TRBJ2-3; no clear D. The CDR3 is 13 amino acids. The germline V gene has CDR1 SGHDN and CDR2 FVKESK. V was shortened by 1 base and J by 4 bases, with 6 bases between the two germline ends. The CDR3 DNA sequence: TGTGCCAGCAGCCAAGTAAGCGCAGATACGCAGTATTTT. Its translation is CASSQVSADTQYF.

At least ten counts were recorded for this clone. The V call is TRBV28, the J call TRBJ2-4; D is perhaps TRBD1 or TRBD2 (7 bases each). V was shortened by 3 bases and J by 8 bases, with 14 bases between the two germline ends. From germline, CDR1 is MDHEN and CDR2 SYDVKM. This CDR3 spans 14 amino acids. The CDR3 bases are TGTGCCAGCAGTTTCGCAGGGGGGGAGGACATTCAGTACTTC. Protein sequence: CASSFAGGEDIQYF.

This clone was seen only a few times. At one boundary the junction diverges from the germline segment, which might be a read error. This chain links TRBV24-1 with TRBJ2-5; D may be TRBD2 (7 bases). The CDR3 has 15 amino acids. Germline CDR1 KGHDR, CDR2 SFDVKD. CDR3 in amino acids: CAIYRGRGFPETQYF. The CDR3 DNA follows: TGCGCCATTTATAGGGGGAGGGGATTCCCAGAGACCCAGTACTTC.

This clone was seen many times. The genes are TRBV18 and TRBJ1-2; a possible D gene is TRBD1 (5 bases). This CDR3 is built from 14 residues. Germline lookup yields CDR1 KGHSH and CDR2 LQKENI. The ends were cut back, 2 bases at V and 6 bases at J, with 13 bases in the middle. This chain's CDR3 is CASSPRQGGHGYTF. For the CDR3, the DNA is TGTGCCAGCTCACCAAGGCAGGGAGGGCATGGCTACACCTTC.

This clone has ten or more counts. The CDR3 reads CASSYADVGDLGTEAFF. DNA for the CDR3: TGTGCCAGCAGTTACGCCGACGTGGGAGATTTGGGCACTGAAGCTTTCTTT. The chain employs TRBV6-5 and TRBJ1-1; D ambiguous. There are 17 residues in the CDR3. With 2 bases removed from V and 4 bases from J, the gap between germline ends came to 20 bases. Germline values: CDR1 MNHEY, CDR2 SVGAGI.

This clone was counted at least ten times. This sample includes further DNA sequences coding for the same CDR3. This chain joins TRBV9 and TRBJ1-2; 8 nucleotides align to TRBD1. The CDR3 sequence is 13 residues long. Germline trimming cut 7 bases from V and 6 bases from J; bases unmatched to any gene: 8. Germline V gives CDR1 SGDLS, CDR2 YYNGEE. This CDR3 is CASGEGTGNGYTF. The DNA for the CDR3 is TGTGCCAGCGGCGAGGGGACAGGAAATGGCTACACCTTC.

The chain employs TRBV19 and TRBJ1-5; possibly TRBD1 for D (5 bases). Germline lookup yields CDR1 LNHDA and CDR2 SQIVND (reference sequence). Trimming pared 3 bases from V and 2 bases from J, leaving 5 bases between. The CDR3 is 13 amino acids. The CDR3 is CASSMGGNQPQHF. CDR3 DNA: TGTGCCAGTAGTATGGGGGGCAATCAGCCCCAGCATTTT.